The rows below give T cell receptor beta chains drawn from one sample of a study of blood T cell repertoires in COVID-19. Repertoires were generated with immunoSEQ multiplex PCR, while TCRdb's copy carries only in-frame clones and drops some. Of around 29,000 clones in the sample, roughly 85% were seen once. Sequenced material: peripheral blood. The receptors here all came from a woman aged 55-75 years with active COVID-19. Each CDR3 is given with its conserved first and last residue. The D gene is left open where the match is weak. Size is stated for part of the rows, as once, few or many counts, or as a class when the clone is expanded.

d_call j_call clone_size v_call cdr3_aa cdr3_nt
TRBD2 TRBJ2-3 . TRBV11-2 CASSLAGGPRATDTQYF TGTGCCAGCAGCTTAGCGGGGGGACCCAGGGCAACAGATACGCAGTATTTT
TRBD2 TRBJ2-1 . TRBV14 CASSQAGSGGAYNEQFF TGTGCCAGCAGCCAAGCCGGGAGCGGGGGGGCTTACAATGAGCAGTTCTTC
TRBD2 TRBJ2-3 . TRBV14 CASSQVATRGGDTQYF TGTGCCAGCAGCCAAGTTGCGACTAGGGGAGGGGATACGCAGTATTTT
TRBD2 TRBJ2-3 . TRBV7-2 CASSIGLAGGSSTDTQYF TGTGCCAGCAGCATTGGACTAGCGGGGGGATCAAGCACAGATACGCAGTATTTT
TRBD2 TRBJ2-7 . TRBV4-1 CASSPGTTYEQYF TGCGCCAGCAGCCCCGGGACTACCTACGAGCAGTACTTC
. TRBJ1-5 . TRBV2 CASSEYAGWGQPQHF TGTGCCAGCAGTGAATATGCAGGGTGGGGCCAGCCCCAGCATTTT
TRBD1 TRBJ1-5 . TRBV28 CASRTGHQPQHF TGTGCCAGCAGGACAGGGCATCAGCCCCAGCATTTT
TRBD1 TRBJ1-2 . TRBV19 CASTPGQGIYGYTF TGTGCCAGTACCCCGGGACAGGGAATCTATGGCTACACCTTC
. TRBJ2-5 . TRBV27 CASSPLRSGYGGETQYF TGTGCCAGCAGTCCCCTGCGGAGCGGGTACGGTGGGGAGACCCAGTACTTC
. TRBJ1-2 . TRBV28 CASSFNQGILGYTF TGTGCCAGCAGTTTTAATCAGGGAATATTAGGCTACACCTTC
. TRBJ1-1 . TRBV19 CASSYRQTEAFF TGTGCCAGTAGCTACAGACAGACTGAAGCTTTCTTT
TRBD1 TRBJ2-2 . TRBV19 CASIDRGTTGELFF TGTGCCAGTATCGACAGGGGAACCACCGGGGAGCTGTTTTTT
TRBD1 TRBJ2-3 . TRBV28 CASSSTGGRSTDTQYF TGTGCCAGCAGCTCCACAGGGGGACGAAGCACAGATACGCAGTATTTT
TRBD2 TRBJ2-5 . TRBV5-4 CASSLRTSGSETQYF TGTGCCAGCAGCTTACGGACTAGCGGGAGTGAGACCCAGTACTTC
TRBD2 TRBJ2-7 . TRBV27 CASSPSTSGGYEQYF TGTGCCAGCAGTCCATCGACTAGCGGGGGGTACGAGCAGTACTTC
. TRBJ2-1 . TRBV7-9 CASSWTGHYNEQFF TGTGCCAGCAGCTGGACCGGACATTACAATGAGCAGTTCTTC
. TRBJ2-7 . TRBV28 CASSFGSYEQYF TGTGCCAGCAGTTTCGGTTCCTACGAGCAGTACTTC
TRBD2 TRBJ2-1 . TRBV29-1 CSVEGEISGRWFF TGCAGCGTTGAAGGCGAGATTAGCGGGAGGTGGTTCTTC
. TRBJ2-2 . TRBV15 CATSRDRENTGELFF TGTGCCACCAGCAGAGACAGGGAGAACACCGGGGAGCTGTTTTTT
. TRBJ2-1 . TRBV5-1 CASSLWGPQGSPPNNEQFF TGCGCCAGCAGCTTGTGGGGACCACAGGGTTCCCCTCCCAACAATGAGCAGTTCTTC
. TRBJ1-1 . TRBV24-1 CATSDRGDTEAFF TGTGCCACCAGTGATCGGGGAGACACTGAAGCTTTCTTT
. TRBJ1-2 . TRBV28 CASSPGAYGYTF TGTGCCAGCAGTCCAGGGGCCTATGGCTACACCTTC
. TRBJ1-2 . TRBV5-1 CASSLESGQPYGYTF TGCGCCAGCAGCTTGGAGTCAGGACAACCCTATGGCTACACCTTC
. TRBJ1-2 . TRBV3-1/TRBV3-2 CASSQGTPGLNYGYTF TGTGCCAGCAGCCAAGGGACCCCGGGATTGAACTATGGCTACACCTTC
TRBD2 TRBJ2-2 . TRBV5-1 CASSSLAGSNTGELFF TGCGCCAGCAGCAGTCTAGCGGGATCGAACACCGGGGAGCTGTTTTTT
TRBD1 TRBJ1-2 . TRBV4-1 CASSPSQGSIYGYTF TGCGCCAGCAGCCCGTCACAGGGGTCTATCTATGGCTACACCTTC
. TRBJ2-5 few TRBV28 CASSFCRTGMWDEETQYF TGTGCCAGCAGTTTTTGCCGAACAGGGATGTGGGACGAGGAGACCCAGTACTTC
. TRBJ2-5 once TRBV7-9 CASSLVASGGPNQETQYF TGTGCCAGCAGCTTAGTAGCCAGCGGAGGGCCCAACCAAGAGACCCAGTACTTC
TRBD1 TRBJ2-3 . TRBV6-6 CASTQRQGSDTQYF TGTGCCAGCACCCAACGACAGGGATCCGATACGCAGTATTTT
TRBD1 TRBJ1-5 few TRBV30 CAWKDRGNQPQHF TGTGCCTGGAAGGACAGGGGCAATCAGCCCCAGCATTTT
. TRBJ1-1 once TRBV7-9 CASSLQQTMNTEAFF TGTGCCAGCAGCTTACAACAGACAATGAACACTGAAGCTTTCTTT
TRBD2 TRBJ2-3 . TRBV2 CASALAGGQTDTQYF TGTGCCAGCGCTCTAGCGGGGGGGCAGACAGATACGCAGTATTTT
TRBD2 TRBJ2-5 . TRBV2 CASSKSGTSNWVETQYF TGTGCCAGCAGTAAGAGTGGGACTAGCAACTGGGTAGAGACCCAGTACTTC
. TRBJ2-7 . TRBV28 CASSLLDRPYEQYF TGTGCCAGCAGTTTACTTGACAGACCCTACGAGCAGTACTTC
TRBD1 TRBJ2-7 . TRBV28 CASTNQGAYDEQYF TGTGCCAGTACGAACCAGGGGGCGTACGACGAGCAGTACTTC
TRBD1 TRBJ1-3 few TRBV10-1 CASSEPPGQGTYSGNTIYF TGCGCCAGCAGTGAGCCACCGGGACAGGGGACGTACTCTGGAAACACCATATATTTT
. TRBJ2-3 . TRBV7-5 CARSLGPGLAATDTQYF TGTGCCAGAAGCTTAGGACCGGGACTAGCGGCCACAGATACGCAGTATTTT
. TRBJ2-1 . TRBV28 CASSSPSSYNEQFF TGTGCCAGCAGTTCCCCGAGCTCCTACAATGAGCAGTTCTTC
TRBD2 TRBJ2-3 . TRBV2 CASSGNRRGTSTDTQYF TGTGCCAGCAGCGGAAATAGGCGGGGGACTAGCACAGATACGCAGTATTTT
TRBD1 TRBJ1-2 . TRBV6-5 CASQTGRYGYTF TGTGCCAGTCAGACAGGGAGGTATGGCTACACCTTC
. TRBJ1-2 . TRBV6-5 CASVRQNYGYTF TGTGCCAGCGTACGACAGAACTATGGCTACACCTTC